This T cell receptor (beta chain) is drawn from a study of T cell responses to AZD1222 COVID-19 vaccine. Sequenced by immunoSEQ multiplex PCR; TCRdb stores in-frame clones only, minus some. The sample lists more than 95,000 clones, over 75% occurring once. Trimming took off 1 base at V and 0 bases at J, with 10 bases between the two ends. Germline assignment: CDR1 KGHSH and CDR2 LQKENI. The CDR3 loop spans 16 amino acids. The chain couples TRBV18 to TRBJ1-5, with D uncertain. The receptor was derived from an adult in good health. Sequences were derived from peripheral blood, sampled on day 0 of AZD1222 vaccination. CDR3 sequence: CASSPQGTLSNQPQHF. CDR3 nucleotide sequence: TGTGCCAGCTCACCACAGGGTACCCTTAGCAATCAGCCCCAGCATTTT. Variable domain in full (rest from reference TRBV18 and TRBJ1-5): NAGVMQNPRHLVRRRGQEARLRCSPMKGHSHVYWYRQLPEEGLKFMVYLQKENIIDESGMPKERFSAEFPKEGPSILRIQQVVRGDSAAYFCASSPQGTLSNQPQHFGDGTRLSIL.